This record covers a single T cell receptor beta chain. Its target is not known. These data are taken from a study of CD8 T cells in Susac syndrome. The healthy controls were matched to patients by age and sex. The CDR3 spans 16 residues. The germline CDR1 and CDR2 sequences are LGHDT and YNNKEL (reference sequence). The V segment lost 3 bases and the J segment 9 bases; nucleotides outside the gene matches: 12. RNA, at roughly 0.45 to 1 ug, was reverse transcribed with random hexamers. The method of amplification for TCR beta CDR3 was immunoSEQ multiplex PCR, covering 54 Vbeta and 13 Jbeta. TCRdb used MiXCR to reprocess the immunoSEQ multiplex PCR reads, holding one entry per CDR3 protein. The sample has 150,000 to 200,000 distinct CDR3 sequences; about 93% are singletons. General study results and limits: The study acknowledged a relatively small number of individuals in its TCR sequencing and HLA analysis.

Sequenced input: CD4+ T cells from PBMCs. This TCR derives from a human donor in good health. V usage is TRBV3-1 and J usage is TRBJ2-1, with 9 bases aligning to TRBD2. The CDR3 DNA reads as TGTGCCAGCAGCCATGAAAGTGAGCGGGGGGCCAGTGAGCAGTTCTTC. Translation gives CASSHESERGASEQFF.